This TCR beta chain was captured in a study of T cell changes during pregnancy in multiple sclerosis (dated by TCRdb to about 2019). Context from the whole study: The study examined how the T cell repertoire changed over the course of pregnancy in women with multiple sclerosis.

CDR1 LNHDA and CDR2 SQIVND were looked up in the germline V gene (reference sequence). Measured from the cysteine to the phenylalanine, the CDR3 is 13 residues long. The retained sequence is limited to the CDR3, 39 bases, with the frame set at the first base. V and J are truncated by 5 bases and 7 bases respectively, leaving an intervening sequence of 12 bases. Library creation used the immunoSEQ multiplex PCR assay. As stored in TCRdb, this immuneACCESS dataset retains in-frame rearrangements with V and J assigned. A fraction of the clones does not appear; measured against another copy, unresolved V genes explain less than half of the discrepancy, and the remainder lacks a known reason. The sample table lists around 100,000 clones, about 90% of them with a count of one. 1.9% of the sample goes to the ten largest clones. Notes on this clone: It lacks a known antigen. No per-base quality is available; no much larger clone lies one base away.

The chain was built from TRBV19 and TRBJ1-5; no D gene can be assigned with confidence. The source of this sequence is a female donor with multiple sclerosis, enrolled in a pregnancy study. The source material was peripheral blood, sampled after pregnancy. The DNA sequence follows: TGTGCCAGTAGTGCCTTCATGGAGCAGCCCCAGCATTTT. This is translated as CASSAFMEQPQHF. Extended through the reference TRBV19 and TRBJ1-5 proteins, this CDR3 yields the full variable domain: DGGITQSPKYLFRKEGQNVTLSCEQNLNHDAMYWYRQDPGQGLRLIYYSQIVNDFQKGDIAEGYSVSREKKESFPLTVTSAQKNPTAFYLCASSAFMEQPQHFGDGTRLSIL.